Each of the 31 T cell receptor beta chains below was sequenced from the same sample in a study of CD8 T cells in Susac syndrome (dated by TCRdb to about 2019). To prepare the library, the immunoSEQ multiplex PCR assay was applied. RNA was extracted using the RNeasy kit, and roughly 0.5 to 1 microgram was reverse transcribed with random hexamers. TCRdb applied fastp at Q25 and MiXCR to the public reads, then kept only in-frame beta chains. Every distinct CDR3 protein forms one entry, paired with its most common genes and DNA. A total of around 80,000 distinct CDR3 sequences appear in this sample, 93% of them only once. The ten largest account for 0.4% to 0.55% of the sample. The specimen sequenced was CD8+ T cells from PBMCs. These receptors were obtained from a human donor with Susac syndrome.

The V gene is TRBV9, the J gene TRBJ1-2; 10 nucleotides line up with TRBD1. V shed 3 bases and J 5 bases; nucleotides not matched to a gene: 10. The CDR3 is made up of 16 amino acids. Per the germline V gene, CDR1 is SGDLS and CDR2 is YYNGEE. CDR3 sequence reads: CASSGQGALPEYGYTF. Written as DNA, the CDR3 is TGTGCCAGCAGCGGACAGGGGGCTCTTCCTGAGTATGGCTACACCTTC. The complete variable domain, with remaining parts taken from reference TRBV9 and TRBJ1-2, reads DSGVTQTPKHLITATGQRVTLRCSPRSGDLSVYWYQQSLDQGLQFLIQYYNGEERAKGNILERFSAQQFPDLHSELNLSSLELGDSALYFCASSGQGALPEYGYTFGSGTRLTVV.

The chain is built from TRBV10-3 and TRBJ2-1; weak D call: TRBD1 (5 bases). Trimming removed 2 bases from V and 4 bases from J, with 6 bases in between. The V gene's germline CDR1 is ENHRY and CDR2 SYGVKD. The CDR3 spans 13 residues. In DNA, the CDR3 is TGTGCCATCAGTGAGCAGGGATACAATGAGCAGTTCTTC. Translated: CAISEQGYNEQFF.

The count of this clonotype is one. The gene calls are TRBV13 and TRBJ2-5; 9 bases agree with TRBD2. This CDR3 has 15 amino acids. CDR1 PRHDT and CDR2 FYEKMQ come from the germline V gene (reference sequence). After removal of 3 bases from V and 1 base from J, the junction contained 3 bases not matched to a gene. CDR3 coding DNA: TGTGCCAGCAGCTTCCGGACTAGCGCCCAAGAGACCCAGTACTTC. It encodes CASSFRTSAQETQYF.

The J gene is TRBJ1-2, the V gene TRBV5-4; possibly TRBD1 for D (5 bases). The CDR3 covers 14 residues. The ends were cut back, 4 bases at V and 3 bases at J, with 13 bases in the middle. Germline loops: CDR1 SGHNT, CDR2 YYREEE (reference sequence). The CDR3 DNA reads TGTGCCAGCAGCCCCATTTGGGGACACTATGGCTACACCTTC. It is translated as CASSPIWGHYGYTF.

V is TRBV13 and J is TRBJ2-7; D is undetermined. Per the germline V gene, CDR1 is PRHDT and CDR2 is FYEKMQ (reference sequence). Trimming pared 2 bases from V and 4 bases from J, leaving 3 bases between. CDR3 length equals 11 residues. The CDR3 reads CASSLRYEQYF. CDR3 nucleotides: TGTGCCAGCAGCTTAAGATACGAGCAGTACTTC.

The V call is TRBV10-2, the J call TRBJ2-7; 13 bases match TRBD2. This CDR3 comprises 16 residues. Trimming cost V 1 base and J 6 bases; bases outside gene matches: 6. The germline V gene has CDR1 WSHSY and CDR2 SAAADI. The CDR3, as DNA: TGCGCCAGCAGTGAGTGGACTAGCGGGAGCCCGGGCGAGCAGTACTTC. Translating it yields CASSEWTSGSPGEQYF.

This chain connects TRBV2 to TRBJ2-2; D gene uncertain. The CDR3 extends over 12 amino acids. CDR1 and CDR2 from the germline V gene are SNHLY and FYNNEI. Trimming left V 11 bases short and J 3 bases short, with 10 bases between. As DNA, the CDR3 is TGTGCCCGTGGCAGCCACACCGGGGAGCTGTTTTTT. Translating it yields CARGSHTGELFF.

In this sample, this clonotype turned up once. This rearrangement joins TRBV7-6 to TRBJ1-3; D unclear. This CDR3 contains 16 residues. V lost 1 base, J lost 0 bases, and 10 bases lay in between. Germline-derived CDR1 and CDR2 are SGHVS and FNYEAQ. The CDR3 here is CASSLEGHGSGNTIYF. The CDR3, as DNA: TGTGCCAGCAGCTTAGAGGGCCACGGCTCTGGAAACACCATATATTTT.

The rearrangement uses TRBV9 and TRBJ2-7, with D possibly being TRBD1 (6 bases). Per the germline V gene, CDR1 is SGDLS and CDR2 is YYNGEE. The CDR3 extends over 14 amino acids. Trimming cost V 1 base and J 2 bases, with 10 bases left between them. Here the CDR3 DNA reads TGTGCCAGCAGCGTAAACAGGGAGACCTACGAGCAGTACTTC. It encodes CASSVNRETYEQYF.

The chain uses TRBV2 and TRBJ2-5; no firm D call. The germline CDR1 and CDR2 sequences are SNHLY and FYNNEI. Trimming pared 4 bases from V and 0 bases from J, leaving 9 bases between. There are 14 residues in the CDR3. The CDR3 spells CASSVTTDQETQYF. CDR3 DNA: TGTGCCAGCAGTGTAACCACAGACCAAGAGACCCAGTACTTC. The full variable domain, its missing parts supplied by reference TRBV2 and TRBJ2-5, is EPEVTQTPSHQVTQMGQEVILRCVPISNHLYFYWYRQILGQKVEFLVSFYNNEISEKSEIFDDQFSVERPDGSNFTLKIRSTKLEDSAMYFCASSVTTDQETQYFGPGTRLLVL.

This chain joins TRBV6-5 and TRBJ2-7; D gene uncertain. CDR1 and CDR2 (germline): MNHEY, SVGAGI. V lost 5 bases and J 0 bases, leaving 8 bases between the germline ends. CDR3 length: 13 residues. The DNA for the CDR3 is TGTGCCAGCAGTATAGATAGCTCCTACGAGCAGTACTTC. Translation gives CASSIDSSYEQYF.

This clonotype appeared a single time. The CDR3 here is CSAQTGSNQPQHF. The CDR3 DNA follows: TGCAGTGCGCAGACAGGGAGCAATCAGCCCCAGCATTTT. The chain combines TRBV20-1 with TRBJ1-5, with 7 nucleotides matching TRBD1. Germline trimming cut 6 bases from V and 1 base from J; bases unmatched to any gene: 3. The CDR3 contains 13 residues. From germline, CDR1 is DFQATT and CDR2 SNEGSKA (reference sequence).

CDR3 nucleotide sequence: TGTGCCAGCAGCCTTCCCGACAGGCGCTATGGCTACACCTTC. This encodes CASSLPDRRYGYTF. The chain recombines TRBV5-6 with TRBJ1-2, with TRBD1 as a possible D gene (6 bases). Trimming took 4 bases from V and 4 from J, leaving 14 bases between them. The germline gives CDR1 SGHDT, CDR2 YYEEEE. CDR3 length: 14 residues.

The DNA of the CDR3 is TGCAGCGGCCTCCCGTGGGGACACAATGAGCAGTTCTTC. This gives the protein CSGLPWGHNEQFF. The rearrangement uses TRBV29-1 and TRBJ2-1, with D perhaps matching TRBD1 or TRBD2 (5 bases each). The germline V gene encodes CDR1 SQVTM and CDR2 ANQGSEA. V lost 7 bases and J 5 bases, leaving 15 bases between the germline ends. The CDR3 runs 13 residues.

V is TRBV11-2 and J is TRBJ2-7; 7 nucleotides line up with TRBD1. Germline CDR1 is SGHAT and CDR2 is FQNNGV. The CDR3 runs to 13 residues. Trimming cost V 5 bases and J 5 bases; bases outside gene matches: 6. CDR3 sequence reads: CASSAQGIHEQYF. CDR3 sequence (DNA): TGTGCCAGCAGCGCACAGGGGATCCACGAGCAGTACTTC.

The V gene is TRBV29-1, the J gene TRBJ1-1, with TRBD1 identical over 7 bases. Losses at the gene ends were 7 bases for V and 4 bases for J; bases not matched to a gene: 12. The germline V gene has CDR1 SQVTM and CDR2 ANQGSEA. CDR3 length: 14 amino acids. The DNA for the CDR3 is TGCAGCGCCCAGGGGGGGGACTGGAGCACTGAAGCTTTCTTT. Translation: CSAQGGDWSTEAFF.

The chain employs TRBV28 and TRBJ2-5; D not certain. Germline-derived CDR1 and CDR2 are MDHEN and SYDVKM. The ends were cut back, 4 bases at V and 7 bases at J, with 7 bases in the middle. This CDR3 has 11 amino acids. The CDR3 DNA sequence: TGTGCCAGCAGTTCCCTCGGGACCCAGTACTTC. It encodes CASSSLGTQYF.

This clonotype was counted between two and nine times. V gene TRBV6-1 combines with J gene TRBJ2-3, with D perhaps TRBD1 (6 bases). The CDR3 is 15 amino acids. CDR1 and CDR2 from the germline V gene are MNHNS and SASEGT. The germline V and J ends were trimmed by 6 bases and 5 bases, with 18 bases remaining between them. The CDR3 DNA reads TGTGCCAGCAGCCGCGGAGTGGGGGCTGGAGATACGCAGTATTTT. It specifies CASSRGVGAGDTQYF.

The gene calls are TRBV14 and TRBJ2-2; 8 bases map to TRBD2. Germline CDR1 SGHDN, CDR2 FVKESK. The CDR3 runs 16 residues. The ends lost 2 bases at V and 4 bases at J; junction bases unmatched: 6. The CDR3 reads CASSQLAGPGTGELFF. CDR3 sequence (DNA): TGTGCCAGCAGCCAACTAGCGGGCCCGGGCACCGGGGAGCTGTTTTTT. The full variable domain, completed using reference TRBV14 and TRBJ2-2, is EAGVTQFPSHSVIEKGQTVTLRCDPISGHDNLYWYRRVMGKEIKFLLHFVKESKQDESGMPNNRFLAERTGGTYSTLKVQPAELEDSGVYFCASSQLAGPGTGELFFGEGSRLTVL.

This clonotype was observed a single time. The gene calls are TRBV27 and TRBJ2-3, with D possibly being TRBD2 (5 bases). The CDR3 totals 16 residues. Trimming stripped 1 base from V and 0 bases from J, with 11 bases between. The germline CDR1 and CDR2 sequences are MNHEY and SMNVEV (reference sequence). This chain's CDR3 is CASSLYSGSSTDTQYF. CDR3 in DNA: TGTGCCAGCAGTTTATACAGCGGTTCTAGCACAGATACGCAGTATTTT.

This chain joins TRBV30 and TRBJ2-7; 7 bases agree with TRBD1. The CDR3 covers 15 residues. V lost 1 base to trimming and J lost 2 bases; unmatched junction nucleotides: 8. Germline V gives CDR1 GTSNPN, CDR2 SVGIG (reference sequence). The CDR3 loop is CAWSAPRQGTYEQYF. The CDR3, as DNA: TGTGCCTGGAGTGCCCCCCGACAGGGCACCTACGAGCAGTACTTC. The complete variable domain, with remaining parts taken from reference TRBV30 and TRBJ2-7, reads SQTIHQWPATLVQPVGSPLSLECTVEGTSNPNLYWYRQAAGRGLQLLFYSVGIGQISSEVPQNLSASRPQDRQFILSSKKLLLSDSGFYLCAWSAPRQGTYEQYFGPGTRLTVT.

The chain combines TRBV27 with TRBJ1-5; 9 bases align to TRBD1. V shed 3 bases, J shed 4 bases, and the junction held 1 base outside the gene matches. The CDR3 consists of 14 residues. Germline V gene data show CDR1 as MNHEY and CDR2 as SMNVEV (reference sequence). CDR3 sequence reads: CASSFGQGNQPQHF. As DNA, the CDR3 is TGTGCCAGCAGTTTCGGACAGGGGAATCAGCCCCAGCATTTT.

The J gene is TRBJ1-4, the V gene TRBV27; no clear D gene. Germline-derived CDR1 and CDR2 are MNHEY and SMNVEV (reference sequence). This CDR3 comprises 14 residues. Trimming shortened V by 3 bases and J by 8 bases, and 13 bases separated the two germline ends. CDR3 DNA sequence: TGTGCCAGCAGTTTCGGCGGCCCAGAGGAAAAACTGTTTTTT. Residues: CASSFGGPEEKLFF.

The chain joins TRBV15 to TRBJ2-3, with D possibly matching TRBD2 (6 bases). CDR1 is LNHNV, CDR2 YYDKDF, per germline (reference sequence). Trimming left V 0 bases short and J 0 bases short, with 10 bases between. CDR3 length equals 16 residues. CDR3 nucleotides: TGTGCCACCAGCAGAGATCGGGGACTCAGCACAGATACGCAGTATTTT. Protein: CATSRDRGLSTDTQYF.

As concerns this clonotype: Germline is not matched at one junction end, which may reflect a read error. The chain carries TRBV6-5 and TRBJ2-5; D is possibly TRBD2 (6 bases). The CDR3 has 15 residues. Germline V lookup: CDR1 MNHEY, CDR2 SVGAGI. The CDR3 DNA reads TGTGCCAGCAGTTACTTTGGTCGGGAGAAGGAGACCCAGCACTTC. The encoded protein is CASSYFGREKETQHF.

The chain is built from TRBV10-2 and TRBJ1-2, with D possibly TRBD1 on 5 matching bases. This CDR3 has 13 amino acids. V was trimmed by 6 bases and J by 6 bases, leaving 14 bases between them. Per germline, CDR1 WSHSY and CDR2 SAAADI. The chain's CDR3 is CASSPQGSNGYTF. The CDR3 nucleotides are TGCGCCAGCAGCCCCCAGGGCTCGAATGGCTACACCTTC.

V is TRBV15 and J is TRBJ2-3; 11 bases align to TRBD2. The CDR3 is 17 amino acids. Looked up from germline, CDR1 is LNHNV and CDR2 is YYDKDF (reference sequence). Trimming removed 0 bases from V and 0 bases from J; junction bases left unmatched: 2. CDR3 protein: CATSRDRLAGSTDTQYF. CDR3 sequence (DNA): TGTGCCACCAGCAGAGATCGACTAGCGGGAAGCACAGATACGCAGTATTTT.

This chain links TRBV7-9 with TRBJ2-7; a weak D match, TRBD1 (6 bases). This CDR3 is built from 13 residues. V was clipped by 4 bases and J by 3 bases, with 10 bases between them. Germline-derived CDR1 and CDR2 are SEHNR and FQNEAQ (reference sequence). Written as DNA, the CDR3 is TGTGCCAGCAGCTCACAGGACAGCTACGAGCAGTACTTC. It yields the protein CASSSQDSYEQYF.

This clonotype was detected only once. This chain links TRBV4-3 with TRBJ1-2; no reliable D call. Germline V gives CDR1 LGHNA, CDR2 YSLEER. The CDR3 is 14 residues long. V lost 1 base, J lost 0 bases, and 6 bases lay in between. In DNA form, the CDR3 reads TGCGCCAGCAGCCAAGGGGTGGCTAACTATGGCTACACCTTC. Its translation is CASSQGVANYGYTF.

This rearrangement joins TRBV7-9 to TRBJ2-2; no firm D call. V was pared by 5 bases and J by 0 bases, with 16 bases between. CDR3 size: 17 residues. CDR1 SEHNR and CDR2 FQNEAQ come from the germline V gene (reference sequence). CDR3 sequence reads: CASSPPLGSSNTGELFF. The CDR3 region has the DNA TGTGCCAGCAGCCCCCCCCTGGGTAGCTCGAACACCGGGGAGCTGTTTTTT.

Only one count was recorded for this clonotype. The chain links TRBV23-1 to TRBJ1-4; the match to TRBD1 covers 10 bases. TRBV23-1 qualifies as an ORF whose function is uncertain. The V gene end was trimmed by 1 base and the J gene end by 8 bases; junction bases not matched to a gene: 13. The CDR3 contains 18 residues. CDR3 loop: CASSQYSGTGASVEKLFF. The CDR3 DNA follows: TGCGCCAGCAGTCAATATTCCGGGACAGGGGCGAGTGTCGAAAAACTGTTTTTT.